The entry below gives a single T cell receptor beta chain sequence along with its context. Its cognate antigen is unknown. The junction had 14 bases not matched to a gene; V was cut back by 5 bases and J by 6 bases. The CDR3 loop spans 17 amino acids. The V gene's germline CDR1 is SGHTA and CDR2 FQGNSA. This sample is drawn from a study of T-cell memory formation after mild COVID-19. Points from the study as a whole: Later expanders leaned toward CD4+, whereas clones contracting from day 15 to 85 were balanced CD4/CD8. Several responding clones turned up in pre-infection memory, indicating that cross-reactive memory may have taken part.

5'RACE with constant-segment primers yielded barcoded, UMI-tagged TCR alpha and TCR beta cDNA libraries. TCRdb re-analysed the 5' RACE reads in MiXCR, keeping a single row per CDR3 protein. Among around 250,000 distinct CDR3 sequences listed, approximately 9% were seen once. This clonotype was obtained from a man aged 18 to 30 who had mild COVID-19 (a few samples of this study predate the infection). Cell type and time point are not known. V is TRBV7-2 and J is TRBJ2-3; 10 bases map to TRBD2. The sample taken for sequencing was PBMCs or a T cell subset sorted from them (not recorded which). The CDR3 DNA reads TGTGCCAGCAGCCCATTTATTAGCGGGGGGCCCAGGGATACGCAGTATTTT. Protein sequence: CASSPFISGGPRDTQYF.